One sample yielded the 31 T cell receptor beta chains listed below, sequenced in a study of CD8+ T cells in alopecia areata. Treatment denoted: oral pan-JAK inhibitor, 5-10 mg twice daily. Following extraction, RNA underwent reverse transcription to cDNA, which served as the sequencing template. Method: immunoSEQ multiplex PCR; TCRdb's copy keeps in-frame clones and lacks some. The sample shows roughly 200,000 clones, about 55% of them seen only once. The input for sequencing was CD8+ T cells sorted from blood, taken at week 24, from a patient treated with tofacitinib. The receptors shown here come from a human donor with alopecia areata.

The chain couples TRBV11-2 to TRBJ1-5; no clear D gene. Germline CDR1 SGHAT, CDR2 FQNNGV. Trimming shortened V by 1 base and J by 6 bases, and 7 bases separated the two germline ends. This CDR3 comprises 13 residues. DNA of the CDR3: TGTGCCAGCAGCTTAGCCCCTTCTCAGCCCCAGCATTTT. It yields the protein CASSLAPSQPQHF.

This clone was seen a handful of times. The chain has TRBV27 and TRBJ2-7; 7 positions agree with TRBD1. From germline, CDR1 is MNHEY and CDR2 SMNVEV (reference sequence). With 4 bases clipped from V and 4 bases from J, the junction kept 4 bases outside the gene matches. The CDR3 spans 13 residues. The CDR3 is CASSSSDRYEQYF. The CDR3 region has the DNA TGTGCCAGCAGTTCCTCGGACAGGTACGAGCAGTACTTC.

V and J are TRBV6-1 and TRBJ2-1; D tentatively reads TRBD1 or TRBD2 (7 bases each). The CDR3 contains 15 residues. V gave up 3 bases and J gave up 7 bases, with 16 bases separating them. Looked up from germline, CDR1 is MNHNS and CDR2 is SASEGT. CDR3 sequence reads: CASSDHSGGVNEQFF. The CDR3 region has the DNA TGTGCCAGCAGTGATCACTCAGGGGGGGTGAATGAGCAGTTCTTC.

The chain's CDR3 is CAWATGGGQPQHF. CDR3 coding DNA: TGTGCCTGGGCTACAGGGGGAGGTCAGCCCCAGCATTTT. This chain joins TRBV30 and TRBJ1-5; 8 bases align to TRBD1. In germline, CDR1 is GTSNPN, CDR2 SVGIG (reference sequence). The V segment lost 5 bases and the J segment 6 bases; nucleotides outside the gene matches: 6. The CDR3 extends over 13 amino acids.

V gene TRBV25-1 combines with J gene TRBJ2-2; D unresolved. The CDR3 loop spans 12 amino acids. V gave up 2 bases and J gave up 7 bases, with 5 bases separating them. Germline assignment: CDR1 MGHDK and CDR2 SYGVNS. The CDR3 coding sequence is TGTGCCAGCAGTGAACTGGTCGGGGAGCTGTTTTTT. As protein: CASSELVGELFF.

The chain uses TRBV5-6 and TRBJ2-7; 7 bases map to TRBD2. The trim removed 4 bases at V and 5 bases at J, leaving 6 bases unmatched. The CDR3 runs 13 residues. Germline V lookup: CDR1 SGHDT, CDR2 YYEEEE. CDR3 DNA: TGTGCCAGCAGCCGCGGGGGTTACCACGAGCAGTACTTC. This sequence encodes CASSRGGYHEQYF.

The chain's CDR3 is CAIRGTVDEQFF. The CDR3 bases are TGTGCCATCAGGGGGACAGTCGACGAGCAGTTCTTC. The chain joins TRBV10-3 to TRBJ2-1; TRBD1 aligns across 7 bases. Per the germline V gene, CDR1 is ENHRY and CDR2 is SYGVKD. Trimming cost V 6 bases and J 10 bases; bases outside gene matches: 6. The CDR3 is made up of 12 amino acids.

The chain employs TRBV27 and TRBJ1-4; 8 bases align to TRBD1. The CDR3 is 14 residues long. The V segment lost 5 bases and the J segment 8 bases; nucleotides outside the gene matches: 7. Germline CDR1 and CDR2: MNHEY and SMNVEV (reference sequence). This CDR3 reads CASSLGQVAEKLFF. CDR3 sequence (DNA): TGTGCCAGCAGTCTGGGACAGGTAGCCGAAAAACTGTTTTTT.

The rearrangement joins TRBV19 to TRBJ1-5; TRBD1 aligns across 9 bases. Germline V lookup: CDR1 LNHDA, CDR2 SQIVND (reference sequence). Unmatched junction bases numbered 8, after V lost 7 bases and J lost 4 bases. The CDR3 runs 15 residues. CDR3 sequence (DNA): TGTGCCAGTACCCCGCCGGGACAGGGAAATCAGCCCCAGCATTTT. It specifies CASTPPGQGNQPQHF.

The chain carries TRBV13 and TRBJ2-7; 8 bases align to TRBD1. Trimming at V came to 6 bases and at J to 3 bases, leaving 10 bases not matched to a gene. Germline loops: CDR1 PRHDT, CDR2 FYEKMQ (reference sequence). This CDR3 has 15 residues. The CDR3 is CASSPGQGLFYEQYF. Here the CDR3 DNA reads TGTGCCAGCAGTCCAGGACAGGGACTGTTCTACGAGCAGTACTTC. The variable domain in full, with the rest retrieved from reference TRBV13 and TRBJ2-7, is AAGVIQSPRHLIKEKRETATLKCYPIPRHDTVYWYQQGPGQDPQFLISFYEKMQSDKGSIPDRFSAQQFSDYHSELNMSSLELGDSALYFCASSPGQGLFYEQYFGPGTRLTVT.

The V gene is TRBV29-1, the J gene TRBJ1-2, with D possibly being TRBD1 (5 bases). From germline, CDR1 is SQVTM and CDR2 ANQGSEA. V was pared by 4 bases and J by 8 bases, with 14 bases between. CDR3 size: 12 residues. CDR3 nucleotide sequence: TGCAGCGTTGGAGCACCAGGGATGGGCTACACCTTC. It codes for CSVGAPGMGYTF. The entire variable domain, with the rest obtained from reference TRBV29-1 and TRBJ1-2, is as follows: SAVISQKPSRDICQRGTSLTIQCQVDSQVTMMFWYRQQPGQSLTLIATANQGSEATYESGFVIDKFPISRPNLTFSTLTVSNMSPEDSSIYLCSVGAPGMGYTFGSGTRLTVV.

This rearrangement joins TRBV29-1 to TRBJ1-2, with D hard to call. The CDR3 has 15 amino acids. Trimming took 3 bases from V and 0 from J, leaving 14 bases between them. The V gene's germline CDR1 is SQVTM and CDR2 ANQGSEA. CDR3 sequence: CSVDLMNSANYGYTF. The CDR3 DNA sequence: TGCAGCGTTGACCTCATGAACAGTGCTAACTATGGCTACACCTTC.

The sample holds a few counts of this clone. The CDR3 here is CASRRQGYEQYF. CDR3 sequence (DNA): TGTGCCAGTAGGAGACAGGGCTACGAGCAGTACTTC. The chain has TRBV19 and TRBJ2-7; 7 nucleotides align to TRBD1. V shed 6 bases, J shed 3 bases, and the junction held 2 bases outside the gene matches. Germline lookup yields CDR1 LNHDA and CDR2 SQIVND (reference sequence). The CDR3 has 12 amino acids.

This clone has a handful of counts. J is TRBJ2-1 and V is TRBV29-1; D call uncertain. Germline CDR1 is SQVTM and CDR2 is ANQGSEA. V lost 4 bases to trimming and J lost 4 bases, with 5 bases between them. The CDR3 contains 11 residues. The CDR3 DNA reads TGCAGCGTTGTAGATTACAATGAGCAGTTCTTC. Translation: CSVVDYNEQFF.

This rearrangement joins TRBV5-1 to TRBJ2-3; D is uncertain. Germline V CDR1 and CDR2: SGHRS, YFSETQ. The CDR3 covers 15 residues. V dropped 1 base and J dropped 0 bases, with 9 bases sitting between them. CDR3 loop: CASSLYAASTDTQYF. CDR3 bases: TGCGCCAGCAGCTTGTACGCGGCTAGCACAGATACGCAGTATTTT.

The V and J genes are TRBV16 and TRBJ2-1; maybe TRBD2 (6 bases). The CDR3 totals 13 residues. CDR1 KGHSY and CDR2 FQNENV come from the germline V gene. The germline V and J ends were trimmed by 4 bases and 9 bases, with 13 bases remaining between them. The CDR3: CASSLSGGLEQFF. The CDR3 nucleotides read TGTGCCAGCAGCCTTTCCGGGGGTCTTGAGCAGTTCTTC.

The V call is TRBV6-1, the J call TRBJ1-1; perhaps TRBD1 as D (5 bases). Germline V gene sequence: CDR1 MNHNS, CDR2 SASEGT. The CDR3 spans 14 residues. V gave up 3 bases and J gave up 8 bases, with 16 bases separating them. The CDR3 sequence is CASSDVGAPGEAFF. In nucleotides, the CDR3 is TGTGCCAGCAGTGACGTAGGGGCGCCCGGAGAAGCTTTCTTT.

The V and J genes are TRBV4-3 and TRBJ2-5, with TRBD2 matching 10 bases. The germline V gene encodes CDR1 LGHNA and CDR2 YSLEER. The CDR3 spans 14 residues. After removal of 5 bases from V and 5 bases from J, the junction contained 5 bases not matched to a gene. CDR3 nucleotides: TGCGCCAGCAGCGGATGGACTAGCGGTGAGACCCAGTACTTC. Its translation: CASSGWTSGETQYF.

CDR3: CARAGGGTEAFF. The CDR3 nucleotides read TGCGCCAGAGCCGGGGGCGGGACTGAAGCTTTCTTT. V is TRBV5-1 and J is TRBJ1-1, with D possibly being TRBD1 (6 bases). V lost 8 bases and J 5 bases, leaving 13 bases between the germline ends. CDR1 and CDR2 from the germline V gene are SGHRS and YFSETQ. This CDR3 has 12 residues.

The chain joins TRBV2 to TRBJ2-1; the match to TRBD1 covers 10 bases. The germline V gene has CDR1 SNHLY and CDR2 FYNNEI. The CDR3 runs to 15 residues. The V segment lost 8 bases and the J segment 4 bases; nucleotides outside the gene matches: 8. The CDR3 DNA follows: TGTGCCAGCGTAGAGCGGGACAGGGGATACAATGAGCAGTTCTTC. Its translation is CASVERDRGYNEQFF.

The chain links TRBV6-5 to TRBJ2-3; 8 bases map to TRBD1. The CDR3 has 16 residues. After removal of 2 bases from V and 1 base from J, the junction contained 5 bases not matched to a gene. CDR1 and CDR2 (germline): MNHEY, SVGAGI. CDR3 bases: TGTGCCAGCAGTTACGCGGCAGGGGGCGGCACAGATACGCAGTATTTT. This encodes CASSYAAGGGTDTQYF.

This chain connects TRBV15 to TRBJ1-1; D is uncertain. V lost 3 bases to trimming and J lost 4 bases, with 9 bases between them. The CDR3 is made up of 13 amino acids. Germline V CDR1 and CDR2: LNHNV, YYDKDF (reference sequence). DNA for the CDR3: TGTGCCACCAGCAGGGGTGGGGTCACTGAAGCTTTCTTT. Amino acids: CATSRGGVTEAFF.

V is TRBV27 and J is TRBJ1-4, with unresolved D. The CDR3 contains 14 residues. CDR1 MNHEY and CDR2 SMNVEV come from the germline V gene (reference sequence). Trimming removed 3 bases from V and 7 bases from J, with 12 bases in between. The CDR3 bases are TGTGCCAGCAGTTTGGGAGGGAGTGGTGAAAAACTGTTTTTT. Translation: CASSLGGSGEKLFF.

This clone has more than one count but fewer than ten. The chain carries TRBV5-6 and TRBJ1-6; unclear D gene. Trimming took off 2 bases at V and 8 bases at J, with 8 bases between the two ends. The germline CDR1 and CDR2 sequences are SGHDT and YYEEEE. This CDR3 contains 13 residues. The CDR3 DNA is TGTGCCAGCAGCTTCTCTGCGGATTCACCCCTCCACTTT. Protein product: CASSFSADSPLHF.

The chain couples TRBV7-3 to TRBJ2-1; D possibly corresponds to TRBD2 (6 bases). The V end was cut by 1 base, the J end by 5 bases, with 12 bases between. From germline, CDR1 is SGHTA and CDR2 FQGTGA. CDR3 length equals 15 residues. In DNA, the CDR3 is TGTGCCAGCAGCTTAAGCGGGGCCCTGAACAATGAGCAGTTCTTC. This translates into CASSLSGALNNEQFF.

CDR3 DNA sequence: TGTGCCATCAGTGAGTCGAGCTCGACGGTCGACGAGCAGTACTTC. Protein sequence: CAISESSSTVDEQYF. The chain carries TRBV10-3 and TRBJ2-7; D remains unclear. Germline loops: CDR1 ENHRY, CDR2 SYGVKD. Deletions cut 0 bases from V and 5 bases from J, with 14 bases between. This CDR3 has 15 amino acids.

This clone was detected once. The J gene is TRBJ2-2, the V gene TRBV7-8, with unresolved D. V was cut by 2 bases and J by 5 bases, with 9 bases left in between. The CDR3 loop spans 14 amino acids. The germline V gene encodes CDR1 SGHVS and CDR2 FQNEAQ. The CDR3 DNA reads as TGTGCCAGCAGCTTACGGGCCGGTACCGGGGAGCTGTTTTTT. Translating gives CASSLRAGTGELFF. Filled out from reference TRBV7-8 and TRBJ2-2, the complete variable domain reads GAGVSQSPRYKVAKRGQDVALRCDPISGHVSLFWYQQALGQGPEFLTYFQNEAQLDKSGLPSDRFFAERPEGSVSTLKIQRTQQEDSAVYLCASSLRAGTGELFFGEGSRLTVL.

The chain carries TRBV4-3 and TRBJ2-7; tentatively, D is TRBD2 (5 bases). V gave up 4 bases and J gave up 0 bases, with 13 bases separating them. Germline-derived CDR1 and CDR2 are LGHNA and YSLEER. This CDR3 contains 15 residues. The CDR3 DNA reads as TGCGCCAGCAGCCTTGAGGGTGATAGCTCCTACGAGCAGTACTTC. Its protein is CASSLEGDSSYEQYF.

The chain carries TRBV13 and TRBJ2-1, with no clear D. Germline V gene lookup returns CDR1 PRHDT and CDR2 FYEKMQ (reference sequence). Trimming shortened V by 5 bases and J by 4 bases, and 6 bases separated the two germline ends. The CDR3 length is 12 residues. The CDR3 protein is CASSLAYNEQFF. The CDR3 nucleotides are TGTGCCAGCAGCCTGGCTTACAATGAGCAGTTCTTC.

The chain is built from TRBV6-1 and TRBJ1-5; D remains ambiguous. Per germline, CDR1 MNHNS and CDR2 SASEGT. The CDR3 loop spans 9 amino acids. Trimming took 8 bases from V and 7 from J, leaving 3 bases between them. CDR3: CASGQPQHF. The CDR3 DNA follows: TGTGCCAGCGGACAGCCCCAGCATTTT.

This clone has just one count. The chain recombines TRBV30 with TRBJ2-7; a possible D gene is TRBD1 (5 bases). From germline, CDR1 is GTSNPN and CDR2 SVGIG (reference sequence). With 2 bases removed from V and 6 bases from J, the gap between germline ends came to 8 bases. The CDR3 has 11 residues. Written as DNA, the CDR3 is TGTGCCTGGAGTCCAGGGTTCGAGCAGTACTTC. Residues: CAWSPGFEQYF.